The source of this T cell receptor (beta chain) is a study of CD8+CD57+ T cells in acquired aplastic anemia. General study findings and limits: There were 25 to 35 CD8+ CDR3 sequences that occurred in both patients and controls.

Notes on this clonotype: Its antigen is not known.

Genomic DNA acted as the template from which TCR beta VDJ combination and CDR3 sequence profiling were carried out. One entry per CDR3 protein results from TCRdb running MiXCR on the reads. The sample records tens of thousands of distinct CDR3 sequences, about 45% being singletons. Germline loops: CDR1 LNHDA, CDR2 SQIVND (reference sequence). The CDR3 contains 14 residues. V lost 5 bases and J lost 1, with 9 bases in between. V gene TRBV19 combines with J gene TRBJ1-5; TRBD1 is a possible D gene (6 bases). Material for sequencing was sorted CD4+, CD8+, or CD8+CD57+ T cells (not recorded which) from PBMCs. The receptor comes from a human donor in good health, serving as a control. CDR3 nucleotides: TGTGCCAGTAGTGAACAGGGAAGCAATCAGCCCCAGCATTTT. It encodes CASSEQGSNQPQHF.